This T cell receptor (beta chain) was observed in a study of spatial heterogeneity in lung cancer. Study-level background: There were, on average, more than nine raw-read appearances for each unique TCR and UMI combination.

Per the germline V gene, CDR1 is KGHDR and CDR2 is SFDVKD. V lost 4 bases and J 9 bases, leaving 15 bases between the germline ends. The CDR3 length is 14 residues. By share, this clonotype counts as medium-sized. This beta chain is an unintended read in a library built for alpha chains; its size means little. TCR cDNA molecules each carried a unique molecular identifier. Each CDR3 protein is one row after TCRdb ran MiXCR on the 5' RACE reads. The table shows about 6,100 distinct CDR3 sequences, with about 12% occurring only once. The time point was: sample taken at primary tumor resection. Donors were roughly 70 untreated early-stage non-small cell lung cancer patients. The authors sequenced whole RNA from tumor, nontumor lung or frozen PBMC without sorting.

Sequenced here: lung tissue, sampled at surgery. The chain links TRBV24-1 to TRBJ2-1; D could derive from TRBD1 or TRBD2 (6 bases each). This sequence was found in a human donor with early-stage non-small cell lung cancer. The CDR3 loop is CATSEYRDFGEQFF. In DNA form, the CDR3 reads TGTGCCACCAGTGAGTACAGGGACTTCGGTGAGCAGTTCTTC.